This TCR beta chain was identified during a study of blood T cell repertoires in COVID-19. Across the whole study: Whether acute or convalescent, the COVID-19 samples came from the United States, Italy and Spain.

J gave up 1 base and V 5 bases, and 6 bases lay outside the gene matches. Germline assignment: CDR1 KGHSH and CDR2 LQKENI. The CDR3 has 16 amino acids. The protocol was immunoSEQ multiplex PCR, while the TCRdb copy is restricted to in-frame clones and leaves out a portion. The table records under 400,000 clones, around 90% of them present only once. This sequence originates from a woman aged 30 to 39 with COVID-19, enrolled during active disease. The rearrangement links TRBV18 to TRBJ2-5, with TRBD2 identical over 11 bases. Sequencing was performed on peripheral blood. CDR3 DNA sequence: TGTGCCAGCTCAAAAGGGACTAGCGGAGCCCAAGAGACCCAGTACTTC. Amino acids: CASSKGTSGAQETQYF.